The next 23 T cell receptor beta chains were all read from a single sample in a study of T cells in Graves' hyperthyroidism and ophthalmopathy. TCR beta CDR3 region amplification was performed from RNA transcripts. Carried out on the TCR CDR3, a first-round RT-PCR used the HTBI primer set. TCRdb processed the multiplex PCR reads anew with MiXCR; each CDR3 protein has one entry. The table shows approximately 400,000 distinct CDR3 sequences, with roughly 15% occurring only once. Sequenced sample: blood. The receptors derive from a woman aged 30 to 39 with Graves' ophthalmopathy.

This clonotype was recorded at least ten times. V usage is TRBV11-2 and J usage is TRBJ2-2; a weak D match, TRBD1 (6 bases). Between the trimmed V and J ends, which lost 4 bases and 4 bases, there was a span of 13 bases. This CDR3 comprises 15 residues. CDR1 and CDR2 (germline): SGHAT, FQNNGV. The CDR3 spells CASSSRTDRTGELFF. CDR3 sequence (DNA): TGTGCCAGCAGCTCTCGGACAGACCGCACCGGGGAGCTGTTTTTT.

The rearrangement uses TRBV28 and TRBJ1-4, with 9 bases that match TRBD1. With V trimmed by 6 bases and J by 5 bases, 4 bases remained unmatched. Germline assignment: CDR1 MDHEN and CDR2 SYDVKM. The CDR3 has 14 amino acids. This CDR3 reads CASRRTGENEKLFF. The CDR3 DNA is TGTGCCAGCAGACGGACAGGGGAGAATGAAAAACTGTTTTTT.

Points on this clonotype: A much larger clonotype is one base distant, so this may be a read error. The chain links TRBV6-5 to TRBJ2-7; D gene uncertain. V was clipped by 4 bases and J by 5 bases, with 15 bases between them. Germline CDR1 is MNHEY and CDR2 is SVGAGI. CDR3 size: 14 residues. The CDR3 coding sequence is TGTGCCAGCAGTTTAGGAGCTAGGATCCACGAGCAGTACTTC. Protein product: CASSLGARIHEQYF.

A few counts support this clonotype. This chain uses TRBV24-1 with TRBJ2-3; 11 bases are a match to TRBD2. Germline CDR1 and CDR2: KGHDR and SFDVKD. This CDR3 contains 18 residues. J gave up 1 base and V 3 bases, and 8 bases lay outside the gene matches. In DNA, the CDR3 is TGTGCCACCAGTGATCTCCCGGGGACTAGCGGTGGCACAGATACGCAGTATTTT. Translating it yields CATSDLPGTSGGTDTQYF.

Only one count was recorded for this clonotype. The rearrangement joins TRBV12-3 or TRBV12-4 to TRBJ2-1; D is possibly TRBD2 (7 bases). V lost 5 bases to trimming and J lost 6 bases, with 26 bases between them. CDR3 length: 18 amino acids. This chain's CDR3 is CASSGGGGGPLMTNEQFF. Here the CDR3 DNA reads TGTGCCAGCAGTGGGGGAGGGGGAGGGCCCTTAATGACCAATGAGCAGTTCTTC.

This clonotype has at least ten counts. The chain has TRBV6-1 and TRBJ2-3; 9 bases map to TRBD2. The trim removed 2 bases at V and 6 bases at J, leaving 6 bases unmatched. The CDR3 totals 15 residues. The V gene's germline CDR1 is MNHNS and CDR2 SASEGT. The CDR3 DNA reads as TGTGCCAGCAGTGAACAGGGCGGGGGGGCCGATACGCAGTATTTT. Amino acids: CASSEQGGGADTQYF.

Only a few counts were recorded for this clonotype. The chain links TRBV7-9 to TRBJ2-7; D could derive from TRBD1 or TRBD2 (6 bases each). Germline CDR1 reads SEHNR; CDR2 reads FQNEAQ (reference sequence). This CDR3 has 14 amino acids. The ends were cut back, 1 base at V and 3 bases at J, with 10 bases in the middle. CDR3 sequence: CASSLGQDYYEQYF. In DNA form, the CDR3 reads TGTGCCAGCAGCTTAGGACAGGACTACTACGAGCAGTACTTC.

This clonotype was counted at least ten times. J is TRBJ2-7 and V is TRBV7-9, with D perhaps being TRBD1 or TRBD2 (6 bases each). V lost 6 bases and J lost 0, with 9 bases in between. Germline CDR1 is SEHNR and CDR2 is FQNEAQ (reference sequence). The CDR3 is made up of 13 amino acids. The CDR3 DNA follows: TGTGCCAGCAGGGGGGGCTTCTCCTACGAGCAGTACTTC. This encodes CASRGGFSYEQYF.

This clonotype was counted ten times or more. The J gene is TRBJ1-1, the V gene TRBV2; D gene uncertain. The V and J ends lost 8 bases and 3 bases respectively, with 13 bases between them. Germline-derived CDR1 and CDR2 are SNHLY and FYNNEI. The CDR3 is 13 residues long. The CDR3 reads CASVRGEDTEAFF. The CDR3 coding sequence is TGTGCCAGCGTACGTGGGGAGGACACTGAAGCTTTCTTT.

This clonotype was observed at least ten times. The V and J genes are TRBV27 and TRBJ2-7, with 7 bases lining up with TRBD2. V shed 5 bases and J 3 bases; nucleotides not matched to a gene: 25. CDR1 is MNHEY and CDR2 is SMNVEV in the germline V gene (reference sequence). The CDR3 spans 20 residues. The CDR3: CASSPSPRHLGLLGGYEQYF. CDR3 bases: TGTGCCAGCAGTCCCAGCCCTCGACACCTGGGACTACTGGGTGGCTACGAGCAGTACTTC.

This clonotype was recorded at least ten times. The chain couples TRBV3-1 to TRBJ2-3, with D perhaps given as TRBD1 or TRBD2 (5 bases each). Trimming cost V 4 bases and J 6 bases, with 8 bases left between them. The CDR3 runs to 12 residues. Germline V gives CDR1 LGHDT, CDR2 YNNKEL (reference sequence). The CDR3 bases are TGTGCCAGCAGCCCCGAGGGGGATACGCAGTATTTT. As protein: CASSPEGDTQYF.

Many counts were recorded for this clonotype. V and J are TRBV12-3 or TRBV12-4 and TRBJ2-5, with 7 bases matching TRBD1. The trim removed 8 bases at V and 2 bases at J, leaving 20 bases unmatched. This CDR3 is 18 amino acids long. CDR3 sequence reads: CASPGQASSRGVQETQYF. CDR3 DNA sequence: TGTGCCAGCCCTGGACAGGCTAGTTCAAGGGGAGTTCAAGAGACCCAGTACTTC.

This clonotype was detected many times. The rearrangement uses TRBV20-1 and TRBJ2-1; D is unclear. V was clipped by 0 bases and J by 10 bases, with 10 bases between them. CDR1 and CDR2 (germline): DFQATT, SNEGSKA (reference sequence). The CDR3 spans 12 residues. CDR3 bases: TGCAGTGCTAGAGATGCTTTGGCAGAGCAGTTCTTC. Amino acid sequence: CSARDALAEQFF.

To note about this clonotype: A clone one base away is much larger, so this may be a read error. The CDR3, as DNA: TGTGCCAGCAACCTAGTCGGACGGCGAGTCCACGAGCAGTACTTC. Translating it yields CASNLVGRRVHEQYF. V is TRBV5-5 and J is TRBJ2-7; no clear D. V was pared by 6 bases and J by 5 bases, with 21 bases between. CDR3 length: 15 residues. The germline V gene encodes CDR1 SGHKS and CDR2 YYEKEE (reference sequence).

This clonotype was found once. The chain links TRBV5-1 to TRBJ1-3, with TRBD1 matching over 8 bases. Germline loops: CDR1 SGHRS, CDR2 YFSETQ. V shed 3 bases, J shed 4 bases, and the junction held 6 bases outside the gene matches. This CDR3 has 15 residues. This CDR3 is CASSSSRDRGNTIYF. In DNA, the CDR3 is TGCGCCAGCAGCTCGTCCCGGGACAGGGGAAACACCATATATTTT.

There are many counts of this clonotype. The chain has TRBV7-8 and TRBJ2-7, with a possible D match to TRBD2 (7 bases). This CDR3 contains 16 residues. The germline V gene has CDR1 SGHVS and CDR2 FQNEAQ. V lost 1 base and J 2 bases, leaving 15 bases between the germline ends. The CDR3 reads CASSLGGRGGAYEQYF. CDR3 sequence (DNA): TGTGCCAGCAGCTTAGGGGGGAGGGGGGGCGCCTACGAGCAGTACTTC.

CDR3 sequence reads: CASSQEAFVGAETQYF. CDR3 bases: TGTGCCAGCAGCCAAGAGGCATTTGTGGGGGCAGAGACCCAGTACTTC. The chain recombines TRBV4-2 with TRBJ2-5; D possibly corresponds to TRBD1 (6 bases). The CDR3 has 16 amino acids. The V gene's germline CDR1 is LGHNA and CDR2 YNFKEQ. The V end was cut by 0 bases, the J end by 4 bases, with 15 bases between.

This clonotype has a count of ten or more. The chain employs TRBV12-3 or TRBV12-4 and TRBJ2-2; 8 nucleotides agree with TRBD1. The CDR3 spans 14 residues. V gave up 3 bases and J gave up 4 bases; unmatched junction bases: 1. CDR3 sequence: CASSLQGATGELFF. Here the CDR3 DNA reads TGTGCCAGCAGTTTGCAGGGGGCCACCGGGGAGCTGTTTTTT.

This clonotype was seen more than once but under ten times. This chain uses TRBV14 with TRBJ2-1; 11 nucleotides match TRBD2. The CDR3 sequence is 16 residues long. Losses at the gene ends were 5 bases for V and 4 bases for J; bases not matched to a gene: 7. The germline V gene has CDR1 SGHDN and CDR2 FVKESK. The CDR3 region has the DNA TGTGCCAGCAGCGCCCCGGGACTAGCGGATTACAATGAGCAGTTCTTC. This sequence encodes CASSAPGLADYNEQFF. Filled out from reference TRBV14 and TRBJ2-1, the complete variable domain reads EAGVTQFPSHSVIEKGQTVTLRCDPISGHDNLYWYRRVMGKEIKFLLHFVKESKQDESGMPNNRFLAERTGGTYSTLKVQPAELEDSGVYFCASSAPGLADYNEQFFGPGTRLTVL.

Many counts were recorded for this clonotype. V and J are TRBV11-2 and TRBJ2-7, with TRBD2 as a possible D gene (5 bases). Germline V gene data show CDR1 as SGHAT and CDR2 as FQNNGV. V was trimmed by 8 bases and J by 2 bases, leaving 16 bases between them. The CDR3 has 14 amino acids. The CDR3 coding sequence is TGTGCCAGCCATCCTTCCGGGGTAGCCTACGAGCAGTACTTC. As protein: CASHPSGVAYEQYF.

The gene calls are TRBV11-1 and TRBJ2-3; TRBD2 matches 9 bases. CDR3 length: 17 amino acids. Trimming removed 2 bases from V and 3 bases from J; junction bases left unmatched: 9. CDR1 and CDR2 from the germline V gene are SGHAT and FQDESV (reference sequence). This CDR3 is CASSLSGGGAVTDTQYF. Written as DNA, the CDR3 is TGTGCCAGCAGCTTAAGTGGCGGGGGGGCCGTGACAGATACGCAGTATTTT.

In its sample, this clonotype was seen once. CDR3 sequence: CASSQAKGGWVHPNYGYTF. DNA of the CDR3: TGCGCCAGCAGCCAAGCCAAAGGGGGGTGGGTCCACCCTAACTATGGCTACACCTTC. The genes are TRBV4-1 and TRBJ1-2, with D possibly being TRBD1 (6 bases). V lost 1 base, J lost 0 bases, and 21 bases lay in between. The CDR3 runs to 19 residues. Per germline, CDR1 MGHRA and CDR2 YSYEKL.

The gene calls are TRBV27 and TRBJ1-5; the D is unclear. Trimming left V 0 bases short and J 3 bases short, with 3 bases between. CDR3 length: 13 amino acids. Germline CDR1 and CDR2: MNHEY and SMNVEV (reference sequence). The CDR3, as DNA: TGTGCCAGCAGTTTATCGATCAATCAGCCCCAGCATTTT. Its protein is CASSLSINQPQHF.